Shown below are 25 T cell receptor beta chains from a single sample sequenced in a study of monozygotic twins with inflammatory bowel disease. TCRdb reworked the 5' RACE reads into one entry per CDR3 protein, no DNA. The sample table includes approximately 330,000 distinct CDR3 sequences. The sequenced material came from blood. Receptors were obtained from a human donor with ulcerative colitis or Crohn's disease, or a healthy co-twin of an affected twin (not recorded which).

This rearrangement joins TRBV18 to TRBJ2-7; TCRdb lists TRBD1, though no DNA is available to test this call. CDR1 and CDR2 (germline): KGHSH, LQKENI. The CDR3 has 15 residues. CDR3 sequence: CASSSPGQPTYEQYF.

The chain has TRBV20-1 and TRBJ2-5; TCRdb's assignment of TRBD2 cannot be checked, as there is no DNA. This CDR3 is 11 amino acids long. From germline, CDR1 is DFQATT and CDR2 SNEGSKA (reference sequence). This chain's CDR3 is CSGSPAETQYF.

The V gene is TRBV5-1, the J gene TRBJ1-5. This CDR3 contains 13 residues. Germline lookup yields CDR1 SGHRS and CDR2 YFSETQ. CDR3 sequence reads: CASSLASNQPQHF.

The gene calls are TRBV15 and TRBJ2-2. The germline V gene has CDR1 LNHNV and CDR2 YYDKDF (reference sequence). This CDR3 spans 13 amino acids. The CDR3 loop is CATSRDLGGELFF.

The chain carries TRBV28 and TRBJ1-1; the D call from TCRdb, TRBD1, cannot be confirmed without DNA. This CDR3 region has 13 residues. Germline lookup yields CDR1 MDHEN and CDR2 SYDVKM. The CDR3 loop is CASSITGPFEAFF.

The V gene is TRBV5-1, the J gene TRBJ2-1; TCRdb's D call of TRBD1 is untestable without DNA. The germline CDR1 and CDR2 sequences are SGHRS and YFSETQ. This CDR3 region has 13 residues. The CDR3 sequence is CASSWGTGAEQFF.

V is TRBV20-1 and J is TRBJ2-1; TCRdb designates TRBD1, a call that cannot be tested without DNA. The germline V gene has CDR1 DFQATT and CDR2 SNEGSKA (reference sequence). The CDR3 is 14 amino acids. The CDR3 is CSARERTGWNEQFF.

V usage is TRBV20-1 and J usage is TRBJ2-4; TCRdb selects TRBD2, and the lack of DNA leaves this call unchecked. Germline lookup yields CDR1 DFQATT and CDR2 SNEGSKA (reference sequence). The CDR3 covers 14 residues. The CDR3: CSARRTSGSDIQYF.

The chain recombines TRBV7-9 with TRBJ2-5; TCRdb names TRBD1, which stays unverified in the absence of DNA. There are 15 residues in the CDR3. Germline loops: CDR1 SEHNR, CDR2 FQNEAQ (reference sequence). This CDR3 is CASSLWGAPGETQYF.

This sequence joins TRBV12-5 and TRBJ2-3. The CDR3 is 14 residues long. CDR1 is LGHNT, CDR2 FRNRAP, per germline. The CDR3 region is CASGRRQGPDTQYF.

This rearrangement joins TRBV10-3 to TRBJ2-5; TCRdb indicates TRBD1, and absent DNA this call remains unverified. Germline V gene data show CDR1 as ENHRY and CDR2 as SYGVKD. This CDR3 is built from 14 residues. The CDR3 is CAISDRGLGWTQYF.

This chain uses TRBV4-2 with TRBJ2-1; there is no DNA to check the TCRdb D call of TRBD2. Germline V gives CDR1 LGHNA, CDR2 YNFKEQ. The CDR3 length is 15 residues. The CDR3 sequence is CASSQGLAGEREQFF.

This chain joins TRBV6-1 and TRBJ2-7; there is no DNA to check the TCRdb D call of TRBD1. The CDR3 length is 13 residues. CDR1 is MNHNS and CDR2 is SASEGT in the germline V gene. The CDR3 region is CASSRTGSYEQYF.

V is TRBV29-1 and J is TRBJ2-7; TCRdb indicates TRBD1, and absent DNA this call remains unverified. Germline lookup yields CDR1 SQVTM and CDR2 ANQGSEA. The CDR3 runs to 13 residues. CDR3 protein: CSVRGQGTYEQYF.

V gene TRBV7-2 combines with J gene TRBJ2-5; TCRdb's D call of TRBD1 is untestable without DNA. From germline, CDR1 is SGHTA and CDR2 FQGNSA. The CDR3 has 15 residues. CDR3 sequence reads: CASSRDRARQETQYF.

The CDR3 protein is CATSRDAKAGTEQYF. The chain joins TRBV15 to TRBJ2-7; TCRdb gives TRBD1 as the D gene, but with no DNA this cannot be confirmed. Germline assignment: CDR1 LNHNV and CDR2 YYDKDF (reference sequence). The CDR3 spans 15 residues.

CDR3 in amino acids: CASSLVLGNSYNEQFF. The rearrangement links TRBV7-2 to TRBJ2-1. CDR3 size: 16 residues. Germline V gene data show CDR1 as SGHTA and CDR2 as FQGNSA.

The genes are TRBV7-2 and TRBJ1-2; lacking DNA, the TRBD1 call made by TCRdb goes unchecked. Germline V CDR1 and CDR2: SGHTA, FQGNSA. This CDR3 is 13 amino acids long. The CDR3 spells CASSLMAGEGYTF. Based on the CDR3 plus reference TRBV7-2 and TRBJ1-2, the full variable domain is GAGVSQSPSNKVTEKGKDVELRCDPISGHTALYWYRQSLGQGLEFLIYFQGNSAPDKSGLPSDRFSAERTGGSVSTLTIQRTQQEDSAVYLCASSLMAGEGYTFGSGTRLTVV.

This chain joins TRBV20-1 and TRBJ1-2. The CDR3 totals 12 residues. The germline gives CDR1 DFQATT, CDR2 SNEGSKA (reference sequence). The CDR3 sequence is CSARDHMPGYTF.

This chain joins TRBV3-1 and TRBJ2-1; TCRdb gives TRBD2 as the D gene, but with no DNA this cannot be confirmed. Germline V gene lookup returns CDR1 LGHDT and CDR2 YNNKEL (reference sequence). This CDR3 spans 18 amino acids. CDR3 in amino acids: CASSQDPTSGIILNEQFF.

V gene TRBV6-2 or TRBV6-3 combines with J gene TRBJ2-7; TCRdb outputs TRBD1, but without DNA this stays unchecked. The CDR3 is 14 residues long. The V gene's germline CDR1 is MNHEY and CDR2 SVGEGT. This CDR3 is CASSHQDRTYEQYF.

This CDR3 is CSARLQGAVGTEAFF. The rearrangement joins TRBV20-1 to TRBJ1-1; TCRdb indicates TRBD1, and absent DNA this call remains unverified. The CDR3 has 15 residues. Germline CDR1 DFQATT, CDR2 SNEGSKA (reference sequence).

V is TRBV18 and J is TRBJ1-1; no DNA is available, so the TRBD1 call from TCRdb remains unchecked. The CDR3 consists of 13 residues. CDR1 and CDR2 from the germline V gene are KGHSH and LQKENI. CDR3 sequence reads: CASCGQRNTEAFF.

This rearrangement joins TRBV7-2 to TRBJ2-1. The V gene's germline CDR1 is SGHTA and CDR2 FQGNSA. The CDR3 contains 14 residues. The CDR3 here is CASTLASSYNEQFF.

V gene TRBV29-1 combines with J gene TRBJ1-1; TCRdb designates TRBD1, a call that cannot be tested without DNA. The CDR3 covers 13 residues. Germline V gene data show CDR1 as SQVTM and CDR2 as ANQGSEA. The CDR3 sequence: CSVSLGGNTEAFF.